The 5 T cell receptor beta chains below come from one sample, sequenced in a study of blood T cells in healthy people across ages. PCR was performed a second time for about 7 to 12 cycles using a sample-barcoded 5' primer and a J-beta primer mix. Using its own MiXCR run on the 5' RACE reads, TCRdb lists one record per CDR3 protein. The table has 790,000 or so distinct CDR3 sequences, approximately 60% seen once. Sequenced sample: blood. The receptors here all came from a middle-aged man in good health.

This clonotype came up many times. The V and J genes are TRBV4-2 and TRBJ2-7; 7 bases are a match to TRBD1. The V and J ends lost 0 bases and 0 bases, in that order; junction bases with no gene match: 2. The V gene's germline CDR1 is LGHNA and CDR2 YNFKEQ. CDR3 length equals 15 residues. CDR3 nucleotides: TGTGCCAGCAGCCAAGATTGGGACAGCTCCTACGAGCAGTACTTC. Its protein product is CASSQDWDSSYEQYF.

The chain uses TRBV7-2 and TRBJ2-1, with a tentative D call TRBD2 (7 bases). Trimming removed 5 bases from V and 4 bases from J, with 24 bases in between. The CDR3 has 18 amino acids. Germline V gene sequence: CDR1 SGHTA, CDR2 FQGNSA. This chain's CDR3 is CASSGGGAEARTYNEQFF. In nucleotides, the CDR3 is TGTGCCAGCAGCGGTGGGGGGGCGGAGGCGAGGACATACAATGAGCAGTTCTTC.

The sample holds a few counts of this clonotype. This chain's CDR3 is CASRGGILFF. CDR3 nucleotide sequence: TGTGCCAGCAGAGGGGGTATACTGTTTTTT. The chain employs TRBV25-1 and TRBJ1-4, with D perhaps TRBD1 (6 bases). V was pared by 6 bases and J by 13 bases, with 9 bases between. This CDR3 region has 10 residues. Germline V gives CDR1 MGHDK, CDR2 SYGVNS.

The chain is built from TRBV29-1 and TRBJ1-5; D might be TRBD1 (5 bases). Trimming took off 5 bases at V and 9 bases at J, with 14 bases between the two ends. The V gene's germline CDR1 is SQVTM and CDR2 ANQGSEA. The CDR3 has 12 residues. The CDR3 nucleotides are TGCAGCGTTTTACTTGGGGACGGGCCCCAGCATTTT. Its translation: CSVLLGDGPQHF. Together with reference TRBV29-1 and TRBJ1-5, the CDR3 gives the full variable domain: SAVISQKPSRDICQRGTSLTIQCQVDSQVTMMFWYRQQPGQSLTLIATANQGSEATYESGFVIDKFPISRPNLTFSTLTVSNMSPEDSSIYLCSVLLGDGPQHFGDGTRLSIL.

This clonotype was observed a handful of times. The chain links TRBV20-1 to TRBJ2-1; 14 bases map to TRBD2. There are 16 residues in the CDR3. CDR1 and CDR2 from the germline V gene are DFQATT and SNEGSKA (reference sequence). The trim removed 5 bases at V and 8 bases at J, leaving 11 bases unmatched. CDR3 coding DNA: TGCAGTGCTCTTAATTTCCGACTAGCGGGAGGGTATGAGCAGTTCTTC. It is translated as CSALNFRLAGGYEQFF.